This T cell receptor beta chain was sequenced in a study of cytomegalovirus exposure and HLA in healthy donors. Primers: 60 Vbeta forward and 13 Jbeta reverse. The table came from immunoSEQ multiplex PCR; TCRdb's copy has only in-frame clones and leaves some out. The sample has roughly 100,000 clones. Turning to this clone: Its ends do not fully match the called genes, so a read error is possible.

CDR1 and CDR2 (germline): KGHSH, LQKENI. CDR3 size: 17 residues. The receptor was derived from a man in his forties in good health and CMV-seronegative. The sample comprised PBMCs. This chain joins TRBV18 and TRBJ1-4; 9 bases map to TRBD1. The CDR3 region has the DNA TGTGCCAGCCCACCGATGAAAACCGGGACAGGGTTGGGGAAACTGTTTTTT. It is translated as CASPPMKTGTGLGKLFF.